This T cell receptor beta chain appears in the sequencing data of a study of T cell responses to AZD1222 COVID-19 vaccine. Regarding this clone: Its antigen is not identified.

The table came from immunoSEQ multiplex PCR; TCRdb's copy has only in-frame clones and leaves some out. The table lists roughly 100,000 clones, 70% to 90% of them singletons. The V and J ends lost 4 bases and 0 bases respectively, with 7 bases between them. This CDR3 spans 15 amino acids. Germline V CDR1 and CDR2: MGHDK, SYGVNS. Study-level results: The donor group comprised mostly white British people and more females; the analysis possibly underestimated clonal diversity. Repertoires in all cases were sampled only once the peak T cell response had passed. Regions left unmutated in variants are reportedly the target of nearly half of spike-specific TCRs.

This chain joins TRBV25-1 and TRBJ1-6; D call uncertain. The starting material was peripheral blood, obtained on day 0 of AZD1222 vaccination. The receptor's source is an adult in good health. CDR3 in amino acids: CASSGGSSYNSPLHF. In DNA, the CDR3 is TGTGCCAGCAGTGGAGGGAGCTCCTATAATTCACCCCTCCACTTT. The full variable domain, its missing parts supplied by reference TRBV25-1 and TRBJ1-6, is EADIYQTPRYLVIGTGKKITLECSQTMGHDKMYWYQQDPGMELHLIHYSYGVNSTEKGDLSSESTVSRIRTEHFPLTLESARPSHTSQYLCASSGGSSYNSPLHFGNGTRLTVT.